This T cell receptor beta chain stems from a study of cytomegalovirus exposure and HLA in healthy donors. Overall study: As released early, the data held 80 million to 90 million unique TCRs from HLA-typed donors.

Only one count was recorded for this clone. Its target is unknown. PCR primers comprised 60 Vbeta and 13 Jbeta primers. The data were produced by immunoSEQ multiplex PCR, yet TCRdb's version contains in-frame clones alone and is incomplete. In the table there are around 150,000 clones, approximately 80% of which are singletons. Findings and caveats of the study: Most observed TCR sequences were rare, whereas some public TCRs were detected in many donors.

The receptor comes from a woman between 40 and 50 years old in good health and CMV-seronegative. Source material: PBMCs.

The CDR3, as DNA: TGTGCCAGCAGCCCCGTGAGCAGGCGTAAAGAGACCCAGTACTTC. This encodes CASSPVSRRKETQYF. The rearrangement uses TRBV6-1 and TRBJ2-5, with no clear D. The CDR3 length is 15 residues. CDR1 is MNHNS, CDR2 SASEGT, per germline. Between the trimmed V and J ends, which lost 6 bases and 3 bases, there was a span of 17 bases.